The 30 T cell receptor beta chains below come from one sample, sequenced in a study of shared clonotypes between healthy human individuals. Produced via immunoSEQ multiplex PCR; TCRdb's table is partial and in-frame only. The sample carries about 1 million clones, 65% to 80% recorded once. The specimen sequenced was memory CD4+ T cells sorted from blood. Documented subset: CD45RA-negative fraction. The source is a man aged 18 to 35 in good health.

The rearrangement joins TRBV9 to TRBJ1-1; TRBD1 might be the D (5 bases). This CDR3 contains 15 residues. The V and J ends lost 3 bases and 0 bases respectively, with 12 bases between them. Germline assignment: CDR1 SGDLS and CDR2 YYNGEE. CDR3: CASSADTTLNTEAFF. The CDR3, as DNA: TGTGCCAGCAGCGCGGACACGACCTTGAACACTGAAGCTTTCTTT.

The chain combines TRBV6-5 with TRBJ2-7; 8 bases align to TRBD1. Germline V CDR1 and CDR2: MNHEY, SVGAGI. The CDR3 is 14 residues long. The V and J ends lost 2 bases and 4 bases, in that order; junction bases with no gene match: 4. CDR3 amino acids: CASSYATGVYEQYF. DNA for the CDR3: TGTGCCAGCAGTTACGCGACAGGGGTATACGAGCAGTACTTC.

This rearrangement joins TRBV2 to TRBJ1-5, with TRBD1 matching 9 bases. The CDR3 covers 14 residues. The trim removed 8 bases at V and 6 bases at J, leaving 8 bases unmatched. CDR1 SNHLY and CDR2 FYNNEI come from the germline V gene. The DNA of the CDR3 is TGTGCCAGCGGCCGGGACAGGGTTGGTCAGCCCCAGCATTTT. It yields the protein CASGRDRVGQPQHF.

This clone appeared a single time. The rearrangement uses TRBV7-2 and TRBJ2-7; 13 positions agree with TRBD2. CDR3 length equals 11 residues. In germline, CDR1 is SGHTA, CDR2 FQGNSA. CDR3 DNA sequence: TGTGCTTCGACTAGCGGGAGGTTGCAGTACTTC. Translated: CASTSGRLQYF.

V and J are TRBV2 and TRBJ2-7, with D perhaps matching TRBD2 (5 bases). V was clipped by 7 bases and J by 0 bases, with 7 bases between them. Germline CDR1 SNHLY, CDR2 FYNNEI. The CDR3 covers 12 residues. The DNA for the CDR3 is TGTGCCAGCAAGGACTTCTCCTACGAGCAGTACTTC. It codes for CASKDFSYEQYF.

Here the CDR3 DNA reads TGTGCGAAGAAGGGGATAGCGGGGGGGCCCGCGAACACCGGGGAGCTGTTTTTT. The encoded protein is CAKKGIAGGPANTGELFF. The V and J genes are TRBV2 and TRBJ2-2, with TRBD2 matching over 11 bases. CDR1 and CDR2 (germline): SNHLY, FYNNEI. This CDR3 has 18 amino acids.

The chain carries TRBV6-1 and TRBJ1-6; 7 bases agree with TRBD1. J was trimmed by 4 bases and V by 4 bases; bases with no gene match: 7. Germline lookup yields CDR1 MNHNS and CDR2 SASEGT. The CDR3 totals 16 residues. CDR3: CASSVPPGQYNSPLHF. CDR3 DNA sequence: TGTGCCAGCAGTGTTCCGCCGGGACAGTATAATTCACCCCTCCACTTT.

The V and J genes are TRBV5-4 and TRBJ1-1, with 10 positions matching TRBD1. CDR1 SGHNT and CDR2 YYREEE come from the germline V gene (reference sequence). CDR3 size: 16 residues. Trimming took 4 bases from V and 1 from J; bases not matched to a gene: 7. The CDR3 is CASSQTGGGRNTEAFF. CDR3 sequence (DNA): TGTGCCAGCAGCCAGACAGGGGGCGGAAGGAACACTGAAGCTTTCTTT. Together with reference TRBV5-4 and TRBJ1-1, the CDR3 gives the full variable domain: ETGVTQSPTHLIKTRGQQVTLRCSSQSGHNTVSWYQQALGQGPQFIFQYYREEENGRGNFPPRFSGLQFPNYSSELNVNALELDDSALYLCASSQTGGGRNTEAFFGQGTRLTVV.

The chain uses TRBV6-1 and TRBJ2-7; D is possibly TRBD1 (6 bases). The germline V gene has CDR1 MNHNS and CDR2 SASEGT. This CDR3 spans 13 amino acids. V was clipped by 0 bases and J by 8 bases, with 11 bases between them. CDR3 in DNA: TGTGCCAGCAGTGAAGCCCGAGGGACAAAGCAGTACTTC. It translates to CASSEARGTKQYF.

This clone was recorded only once. The rearrangement joins TRBV4-1 to TRBJ2-7; D is possibly TRBD2 (7 bases). CDR3 length equals 15 residues. Trimming pared 0 bases from V and 2 bases from J, leaving 11 bases between. Germline values: CDR1 MGHRA, CDR2 YSYEKL. The CDR3 nucleotides are TGCGCCAGCAGCCAAGACCGGGGGGCCCCCTACGAGCAGTACTTC. Translation: CASSQDRGAPYEQYF.

The chain recombines TRBV2 with TRBJ2-5; 7 nucleotides align to TRBD1. CDR3 length: 13 residues. CDR1 SNHLY and CDR2 FYNNEI come from the germline V gene. V trimming: 5 bases; J trimming: 3 bases; junction bases outside the gene matches: 3. The CDR3 here is CASSSGQKETQYF. CDR3 sequence (DNA): TGTGCCAGCAGTTCGGGACAGAAAGAGACCCAGTACTTC.

V and J are TRBV18 and TRBJ1-6, with TRBD1 matching 7 bases. Germline trimming cut 2 bases from V and 6 bases from J; bases unmatched to any gene: 4. This CDR3 comprises 15 residues. Per germline, CDR1 KGHSH and CDR2 LQKENI. CDR3 sequence (DNA): TGTGCCAGCTCACCATGGGACAGCGGTAATTCACCCCTCCACTTT. It codes for CASSPWDSGNSPLHF.

A remark on this clone: A much more abundant neighbour one base away suggests this may be a read error. V usage is TRBV5-8 and J usage is TRBJ2-7; D is undetermined. The CDR3 loop spans 11 amino acids. Germline loops: CDR1 SGHTS, CDR2 YDEGEE. Trimming left V 2 bases short and J 2 bases short, with 2 bases between. The CDR3 protein is CASSFAYEQYF. The CDR3 DNA reads TGTGCCAGCAGCTTCGCCTACGAGCAGTACTTC.

The chain recombines TRBV7-2 with TRBJ1-3; D is possibly TRBD1 (5 bases). The germline V gene encodes CDR1 SGHTA and CDR2 FQGNSA. This CDR3 has 17 residues. The ends were cut back, 5 bases at V and 2 bases at J, with 19 bases in the middle. CDR3 in amino acids: CASSPPTWGNAGNTIYF. The CDR3 DNA sequence: TGTGCCAGCAGCCCACCAACGTGGGGGAACGCTGGAAACACCATATATTTT.

The chain links TRBV5-6 to TRBJ2-7, with 12 bases aligning to TRBD2. This CDR3 is 16 amino acids long. Germline CDR1 SGHDT, CDR2 YYEEEE. V was pared by 2 bases and J by 2 bases, with 5 bases of the junction left unmatched. In DNA, the CDR3 is TGTGCCAGCAGCTTTGGACTAGCGGGAACTACCTACGAGCAGTACTTC. It is translated as CASSFGLAGTTYEQYF.

The V call is TRBV12-5, the J call TRBJ2-7; D is unresolved. Germline V gene data show CDR1 as LGHNT and CDR2 as FRNRAP. The CDR3 covers 14 residues. Trimming cost V 3 bases and J 2 bases, with 11 bases left between them. The CDR3 reads CASGFVNPPYEQYF. The DNA of the CDR3 is TGTGCTAGTGGTTTCGTCAATCCTCCCTACGAGCAGTACTTC. The full variable domain, in which reference TRBV12-5 and TRBJ2-7 provide the parts outside the CDR3, is DARVTQTPRHKVTEMGQEVTMRCQPILGHNTVFWYRQTMMQGLELLAYFRNRAPLDDSGMPKDRFSAEMPDATLATLKIQPSEPRDSAVYFCASGFVNPPYEQYFGPGTRLTVT.

V is TRBV15 and J is TRBJ2-2; 11 bases are shared with TRBD2. The junction had 6 bases not matched to a gene; V was cut back by 8 bases and J by 1 base. The CDR3 runs 16 residues. In germline, CDR1 is LNHNV, CDR2 YYDKDF (reference sequence). This chain's CDR3 is CATVGTSGGNTGELFF. The CDR3 nucleotides read TGTGCCACCGTTGGAACTAGCGGGGGGAACACCGGGGAGCTGTTTTTT.

This chain uses TRBV19 with TRBJ2-7; TRBD2 matches at 10 bases. V trimming: 2 bases; J trimming: 5 bases; junction bases outside the gene matches: 6. Germline lookup yields CDR1 LNHDA and CDR2 SQIVND (reference sequence). The CDR3 sequence is 15 residues long. CDR3 amino acids: CASSIKLAGEHEQYF. CDR3 coding DNA: TGTGCCAGTAGTATAAAGCTAGCGGGGGAGCACGAGCAGTACTTC.

This clone has ten or more counts. The chain combines TRBV25-1 with TRBJ2-7; possibly TRBD2 for D (6 bases). This CDR3 is 15 amino acids long. Trimming cost V 3 bases and J 1 base, with 13 bases left between them. CDR1 and CDR2 from the germline V gene are MGHDK and SYGVNS. This CDR3 reads CASSDGGGVSYEQYF. CDR3 DNA sequence: TGTGCCAGCAGTGATGGAGGAGGGGTTTCCTACGAGCAGTACTTC.

In its sample, this clone was seen a few times. This rearrangement joins TRBV6-1 to TRBJ1-2; weak D call: TRBD1 (5 bases). Germline-derived CDR1 and CDR2 are MNHNS and SASEGT. There are 13 residues in the CDR3. V was cut by 1 base and J by 8 bases, with 11 bases left in between. This chain's CDR3 is CASSEGDLGGYTF. The CDR3 DNA follows: TGTGCCAGCAGTGAAGGGGACTTGGGGGGCTACACCTTC.

In DNA, the CDR3 is TGTGCCAGCAGCGGAGAAACTAGCAACACCGGGGAGCTGTTTTTT. Amino acid sequence: CASSGETSNTGELFF. The chain carries TRBV9 and TRBJ2-2, with a possible D match to TRBD2 (6 bases). The CDR3 spans 15 residues. Germline values: CDR1 SGDLS, CDR2 YYNGEE. Trimming cost V 3 bases and J 2 bases, with 11 bases left between them.

V is TRBV6-6 and J is TRBJ2-7; no definite D call. Trimming took 5 bases from V and 0 from J, leaving 8 bases between them. The CDR3 consists of 13 residues. CDR1 is MNHNY and CDR2 is SVGAGI in the germline V gene (reference sequence). The CDR3: CASSKPDSYEQYF. The CDR3 coding sequence is TGTGCCAGCAGTAAACCAGACTCCTACGAGCAGTACTTC.

Concerning this clone: A much larger clone lies a single base off, so this may be a read error. The sample holds other DNA sequences that translate to the same CDR3. The gene calls are TRBV7-9 and TRBJ2-7, with TRBD2 as a possible D gene (6 bases). The V gene's germline CDR1 is SEHNR and CDR2 FQNEAQ (reference sequence). This CDR3 comprises 14 residues. As DNA, the CDR3 is TGTGCCAGCAGCCCCGGAGGGAGTTGGTACGAGCAATACTTC. Translated: CASSPGGSWYEQYF.

This clone appeared many times. V is TRBV18 and J is TRBJ1-1, with 9 nucleotides matching TRBD1. This CDR3 is 14 amino acids long. Germline V gene sequence: CDR1 KGHSH, CDR2 LQKENI. J was trimmed by 5 bases and V by 1 base; bases with no gene match: 2. CDR3 protein: CASSPLGQGTEAFF. The CDR3 bases are TGTGCCAGCTCACCACTGGGACAGGGAACTGAAGCTTTCTTT. The variable domain in full, completed from reference TRBV18 and TRBJ1-1, reads NAGVMQNPRHLVRRRGQEARLRCSPMKGHSHVYWYRQLPEEGLKFMVYLQKENIIDESGMPKERFSAEFPKEGPSILRIQQVVRGDSAAYFCASSPLGQGTEAFFGQGTRLTVV.

This chain uses TRBV7-2 with TRBJ1-6, with 8 bases identical to TRBD1. Looked up from germline, CDR1 is SGHTA and CDR2 is FQGNSA. This CDR3 contains 15 residues. With V trimmed by 2 bases and J by 8 bases, 5 bases remained unmatched. CDR3 sequence: CASSLRQGAHSPLHF. CDR3 DNA sequence: TGTGCCAGCAGCTTAAGGCAGGGGGCGCATTCACCCCTCCACTTT.

This chain uses TRBV2 with TRBJ1-1, with a possible D match to TRBD1 (6 bases). Trimming shortened V by 4 bases and J by 7 bases, and 16 bases separated the two germline ends. Germline CDR1 is SNHLY and CDR2 is FYNNEI. This CDR3 contains 14 residues. CDR3 nucleotides: TGTGCCAGCAGTGGTGGGGGAGGACAGTTTGAAGCTTTCTTT. It specifies CASSGGGGQFEAFF.

Remarks on this clone: Additional DNA sequences in this sample encode the identical CDR3. J is TRBJ1-2 and V is TRBV5-1; possible D gene TRBD1, 6 bases. CDR3 length equals 13 residues. V was clipped by 4 bases and J by 5 bases, with 12 bases between them. Germline CDR1 reads SGHRS; CDR2 reads YFSETQ. This CDR3 reads CASSPDSPYGYTF. The DNA of the CDR3 is TGCGCCAGCAGCCCGGACAGCCCTTATGGCTACACCTTC.

The chain combines TRBV5-1 with TRBJ2-5; a weak D match, TRBD2 (5 bases). Germline CDR1 and CDR2: SGHRS and YFSETQ. This CDR3 is 14 amino acids long. Trimming took 4 bases from V and 1 from J, leaving 11 bases between them. The CDR3 coding sequence is TGCGCCAGCAGCATTCCGGGAAGCCAAGAGACCCAGTACTTC. This encodes CASSIPGSQETQYF.

Concerning this clone: In the same sample, other DNA sequences code for this CDR3. The V and J genes are TRBV18 and TRBJ1-1; 9 bases agree with TRBD1. Germline V gene sequence: CDR1 KGHSH, CDR2 LQKENI. V gave up 4 bases and J gave up 1 base; unmatched junction bases: 1. This CDR3 is 14 amino acids long. CDR3 coding DNA: TGTGCCAGCTCACTGGACAGGGGGAACACTGAAGCTTTCTTT. Encoded protein: CASSLDRGNTEAFF.

The chain has TRBV4-3 and TRBJ1-2; 7 bases are shared with TRBD1. Germline V gives CDR1 LGHNA, CDR2 YSLEER. This CDR3 has 16 amino acids. After removal of 0 bases from V and 4 bases from J, the junction contained 8 bases not matched to a gene. CDR3 residues: CASSQDSGGISYGYTF. CDR3 sequence (DNA): TGCGCCAGCAGCCAAGATTCAGGGGGTATTAGCTATGGCTACACCTTC.